This TCR beta chain was recorded in a study of blood T cell repertoires in COVID-19. This CDR3 has 16 residues. J was trimmed by 1 base and V by 4 bases; bases with no gene match: 8. From germline, CDR1 is SEHNR and CDR2 FQNEAQ (reference sequence). This clone was picked up a small number of times. Sequencing was performed with immunoSEQ multiplex PCR; in TCRdb, only in-frame clones are kept and a portion is missing. The table records 150,000 to 200,000 clones, about four fifths of them present only once. Recovered Cohort 3 donors showed two negative PCRs, clearance, or symptom resolution. The sequenced sample was PBMCs or T cells enriched from blood (not recorded which). V usage is TRBV7-9 and J usage is TRBJ2-7; 9 bases map to TRBD1. This receptor was identified in a man over 45 who had recovered from COVID-19. The CDR3 coding sequence is TGTGCCAGCAGCTCTCCCGGGACAGGGACGTCCTACGAGCAGTACTTC. Translation gives CASSSPGTGTSYEQYF.